Shown below are 12 T cell receptor beta chains from a single sample sequenced in a study of blood T cell repertoires in COVID-19. Libraries were prepared by immunoSEQ multiplex PCR; TCRdb keeps only in-frame clonotypes and omits some of them. The sample contains about 87,000 clones, roughly 83% of which appear only once. Sequenced: peripheral blood. The receptors stem from a human donor in a cohort sampled during active COVID-19.

This chain uses TRBV3-1 (or the pseudogene TRBV3-2) with TRBJ2-1; no clear D. Germline CDR1 and CDR2: LGHDT and YNNKEL (reference sequence). The CDR3 sequence is 16 residues long. V dropped 1 base and J dropped 0 bases, with 10 bases sitting between them. The CDR3 DNA reads as TGTGCCAGCAGCCAAGCGAGAGAGAGCTCCTACAATGAGCAGTTCTTC. Amino acid sequence: CASSQARESSYNEQFF.

V gene TRBV4-3 combines with J gene TRBJ2-7, with D possibly matching TRBD1 (6 bases). The CDR3 is made up of 15 amino acids. Trimming removed 0 bases at V and 6 bases at J, with 15 bases between. The germline CDR1 and CDR2 sequences are LGHNA and YSLEER. CDR3 protein: CASSQDQGSEGEQYF. The CDR3 nucleotides are TGCGCCAGCAGCCAAGATCAGGGGTCCGAAGGCGAGCAGTACTTC.

CDR3 loop: CASSPPTDQETQYF. CDR3 sequence (DNA): TGTGCCAGCAGTCCCCCGACAGACCAAGAGACCCAGTACTTC. The chain recombines TRBV28 with TRBJ2-5; TRBD1 is a possible D gene (5 bases). The CDR3 runs to 14 residues. CDR1 is MDHEN and CDR2 is SYDVKM in the germline V gene. Trimming took off 5 bases at V and 0 bases at J, with 10 bases between the two ends. Using reference TRBV28 and TRBJ2-5 for the parts outside the CDR3, the full variable domain is DVKVTQSSRYLVKRTGEKVFLECVQDMDHENMFWYRQDPGLGLRLIYFSYDVKMKEKGDIPEGYSVSREKKERFSLILESASTNQTSMYLCASSPPTDQETQYFGPGTRLLVL.

The rearrangement uses TRBV9 and TRBJ2-3; weak D call: TRBD2 (6 bases). Deletions cut 3 bases from V and 1 base from J, with 15 bases between. The CDR3 loop spans 16 amino acids. CDR1 is SGDLS and CDR2 is YYNGEE in the germline V gene. The CDR3 nucleotides are TGTGCCAGCAGCGCCGAGGGACTTCTGGGCACAGATACGCAGTATTTT. Translating gives CASSAEGLLGTDTQYF.

The chain carries TRBV6-5 and TRBJ2-1, with a possible D match to TRBD2 (5 bases). In germline, CDR1 is MNHEY, CDR2 SVGAGI. This CDR3 has 14 amino acids. Deletions cut 4 bases from V and 6 bases from J, with 13 bases between. In nucleotides, the CDR3 is TGTGCCAGCAGTTGGGCTAGCAGAAGCAATGAGCAGTTCTTC. Residues: CASSWASRSNEQFF.

The CDR3 DNA follows: TGTGCCAGCAGTTTAGATCAAAGCGAGCAGTACTTC. As protein: CASSLDQSEQYF. The chain combines TRBV6-2 or TRBV6-3 with TRBJ2-7; D call uncertain. The germline gives CDR1 MNHEY, CDR2 SVGEGT. The CDR3 sequence is 12 residues long. Trimming stripped 4 bases from V and 6 bases from J, with 10 bases between.

This clone showed up just once. The chain joins TRBV4-1 to TRBJ2-2; 10 bases are a match to TRBD1. Germline CDR1 and CDR2: MGHRA and YSYEKL. The CDR3 consists of 17 residues. The junction had 9 bases not matched to a gene; V was cut back by 4 bases and J by 4 bases. Here the CDR3 reads CASSRPSTGGFTGELFF. DNA of the CDR3: TGCGCCAGCAGCCGCCCCTCGACAGGGGGCTTCACCGGGGAGCTGTTTTTT.

This chain uses TRBV4-3 with TRBJ2-1; 7 nucleotides align to TRBD2. CDR3 length: 15 residues. Germline values: CDR1 LGHNA, CDR2 YSLEER. The J segment lost 4 bases and the V segment lost 1 base, leaving 4 bases of the junction unmatched. The DNA for the CDR3 is TGCGCCAGCAGCCAAGGTCTAGCGGCATACAATGAGCAGTTCTTC. It specifies CASSQGLAAYNEQFF.

The J gene is TRBJ1-5, the V gene TRBV19, with TRBD1 matching 7 bases. Germline V gene data show CDR1 as LNHDA and CDR2 as SQIVND (reference sequence). J lost 2 bases, V lost 5 bases, and 6 bases had no gene match. The CDR3 length is 15 residues. As DNA, the CDR3 is TGTGCCAGTAGTCCCGACAGGGATGGCAATCAGCCCCAGCATTTT. Translation gives CASSPDRDGNQPQHF. The whole variable domain, remainder taken from reference TRBV19 and TRBJ1-5, is DGGITQSPKYLFRKEGQNVTLSCEQNLNHDAMYWYRQDPGQGLRLIYYSQIVNDFQKGDIAEGYSVSREKKESFPLTVTSAQKNPTAFYLCASSPDRDGNQPQHFGDGTRLSIL.

J is TRBJ2-1 and V is TRBV11-3; D is undetermined. Trimming removed 3 bases at V and 5 bases at J, with 8 bases between. The CDR3 is made up of 13 amino acids. Germline CDR1 reads SGHNT; CDR2 reads YENEEA. This chain's CDR3 is CASSFGANNEQFF. CDR3 sequence (DNA): TGTGCCAGCAGCTTTGGAGCGAACAATGAGCAGTTCTTC. The full variable domain, its missing parts supplied by reference TRBV11-3 and TRBJ2-1, is EAGVVQSPRYKIIEKKQPVAFWCNPISGHNTLYWYLQNLGQGPELLIRYENEEAVDDSQLPKDRFSAERLKGVDSTLKIQPAELGDSAVYLCASSFGANNEQFFGPGTRLTVL.

This chain links TRBV4-3 with TRBJ2-6; 7 nucleotides line up with TRBD1. This CDR3 has 18 residues. Losses at the gene ends were 4 bases for V and 0 bases for J; bases not matched to a gene: 9. The germline gives CDR1 LGHNA, CDR2 YSLEER. CDR3 sequence reads: CASSPRTGDNSGANVLTF. CDR3 coding DNA: TGCGCCAGCAGCCCCCGCACAGGGGACAACTCTGGGGCCAACGTCCTGACTTTC.

This chain uses TRBV3-1 (or the pseudogene TRBV3-2) with TRBJ2-7, with 10 bases fitting TRBD1. V lost 4 bases to trimming and J lost 5 bases; unmatched junction nucleotides: 11. The CDR3 spans 16 residues. Germline V gene sequence: CDR1 LGHDT, CDR2 YNNKEL (reference sequence). In DNA form, the CDR3 reads TGTGCCAGCAGCCCCGGACAGGGGGACTCAAACCACGAGCAGTACTTC. As protein: CASSPGQGDSNHEQYF.